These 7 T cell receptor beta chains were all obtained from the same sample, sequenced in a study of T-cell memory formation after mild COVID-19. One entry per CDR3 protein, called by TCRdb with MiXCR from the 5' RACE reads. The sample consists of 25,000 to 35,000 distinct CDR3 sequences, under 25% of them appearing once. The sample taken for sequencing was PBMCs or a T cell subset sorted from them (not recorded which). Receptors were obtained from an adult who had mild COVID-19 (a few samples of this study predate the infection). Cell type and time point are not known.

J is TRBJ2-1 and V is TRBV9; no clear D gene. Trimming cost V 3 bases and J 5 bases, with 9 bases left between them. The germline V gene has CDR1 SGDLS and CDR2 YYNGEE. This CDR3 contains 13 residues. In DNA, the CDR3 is TGTGCCAGCAGCGACTACCGGGACAATGAGCAGTTCTTC. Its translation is CASSDYRDNEQFF.

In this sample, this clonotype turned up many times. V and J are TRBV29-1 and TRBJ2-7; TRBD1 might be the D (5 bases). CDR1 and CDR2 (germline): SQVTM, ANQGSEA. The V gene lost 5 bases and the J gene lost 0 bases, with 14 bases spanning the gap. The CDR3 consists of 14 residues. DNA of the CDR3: TGCAGCGTTATCCCTGACAGTAGCTCCTACGAGCAGTACTTC. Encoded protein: CSVIPDSSSYEQYF.

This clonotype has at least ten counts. For the CDR3, the DNA is TGTGCCAGCACGGCGGGAGTCGACACCGGGGAGCTGTTTTTT. This encodes CASTAGVDTGELFF. The chain carries TRBV6-5 and TRBJ2-2, with TRBD2 matching 7 bases. This CDR3 is built from 14 residues. Trimming cost V 7 bases and J 3 bases; bases outside gene matches: 5. Germline-derived CDR1 and CDR2 are MNHEY and SVGAGI.

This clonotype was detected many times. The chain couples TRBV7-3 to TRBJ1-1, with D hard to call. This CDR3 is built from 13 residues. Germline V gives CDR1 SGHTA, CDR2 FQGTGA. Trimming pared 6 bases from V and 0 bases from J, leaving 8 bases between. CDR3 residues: CASRLDLNTEAFF. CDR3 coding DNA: TGTGCCAGCAGGCTTGATCTGAACACTGAAGCTTTCTTT.

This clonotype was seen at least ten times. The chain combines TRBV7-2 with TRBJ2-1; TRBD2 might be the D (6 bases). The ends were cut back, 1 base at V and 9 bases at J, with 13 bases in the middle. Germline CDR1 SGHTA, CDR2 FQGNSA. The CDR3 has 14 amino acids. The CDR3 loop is CASSLEREYSEQFF. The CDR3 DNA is TGTGCCAGCAGCTTAGAACGGGAGTATAGTGAGCAGTTCTTC.

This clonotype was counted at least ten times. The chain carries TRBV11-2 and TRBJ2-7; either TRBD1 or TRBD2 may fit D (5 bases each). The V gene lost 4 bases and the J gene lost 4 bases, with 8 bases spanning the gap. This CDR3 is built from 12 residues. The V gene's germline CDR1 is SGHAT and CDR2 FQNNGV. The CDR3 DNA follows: TGTGCCAGCAGCTCCGGGGCTTACGAGCAGTACTTC. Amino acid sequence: CASSSGAYEQYF.

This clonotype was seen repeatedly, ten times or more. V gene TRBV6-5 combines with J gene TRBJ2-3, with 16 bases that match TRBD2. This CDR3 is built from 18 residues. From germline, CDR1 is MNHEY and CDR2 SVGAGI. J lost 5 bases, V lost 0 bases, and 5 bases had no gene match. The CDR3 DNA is TGTGCCAGCAGTTACTCGGGACTAGCGGGAGGGCGGCTAGATACGCAGTATTTT. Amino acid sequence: CASSYSGLAGGRLDTQYF.